The T cell receptor beta chain under discussion was sequenced for a study of immune evolution from preneoplasia to lung adenocarcinoma. V dropped 4 bases and J dropped 10 bases, with 20 bases sitting between them. Germline V gives CDR1 GTSNPN, CDR2 SVGIG (reference sequence). The CDR3 totals 15 residues. Sequencing was performed with immunoSEQ multiplex PCR; in TCRdb, only in-frame clones are kept and a portion is missing. The sample records over 5,500 clones, approximately 80% being singletons. The chain links TRBV30 to TRBJ1-6; D is unclear. Source material: FFPE minimally invasive lung adenocarcinoma tissue. This sequence originates from a person aged 50-70 years with lung adenocarcinoma. The CDR3 protein is CAWKGRAGSGSPLHF. CDR3 in DNA: TGTGCCTGGAAGGGCCGGGCGGGGTCTGGGTCACCCCTCCACTTT. Full variable domain (remainder filled in from reference TRBV30 and TRBJ1-6): SQTIHQWPATLVQPVGSPLSLECTVEGTSNPNLYWYRQAAGRGLQLLFYSVGIGQISSEVPQNLSASRPQDRQFILSSKKLLLSDSGFYLCAWKGRAGSGSPLHFGNGTRLTVT.